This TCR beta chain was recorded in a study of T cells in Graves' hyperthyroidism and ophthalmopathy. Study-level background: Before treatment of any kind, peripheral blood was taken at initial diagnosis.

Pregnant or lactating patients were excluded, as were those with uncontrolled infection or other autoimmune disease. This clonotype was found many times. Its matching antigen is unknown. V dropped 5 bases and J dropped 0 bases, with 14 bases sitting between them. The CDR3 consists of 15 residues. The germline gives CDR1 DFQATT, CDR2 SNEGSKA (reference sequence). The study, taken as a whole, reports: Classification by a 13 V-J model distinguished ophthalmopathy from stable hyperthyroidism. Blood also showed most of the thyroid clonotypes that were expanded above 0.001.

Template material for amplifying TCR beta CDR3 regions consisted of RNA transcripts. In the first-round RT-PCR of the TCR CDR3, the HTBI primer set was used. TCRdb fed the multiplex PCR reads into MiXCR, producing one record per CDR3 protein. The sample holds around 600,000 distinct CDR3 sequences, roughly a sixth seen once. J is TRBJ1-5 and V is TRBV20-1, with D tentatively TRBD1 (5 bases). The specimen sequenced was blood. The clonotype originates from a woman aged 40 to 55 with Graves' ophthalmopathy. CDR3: CSAAVGENSNQPQHF. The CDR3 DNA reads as TGCAGTGCTGCAGTAGGGGAGAATAGCAATCAGCCCCAGCATTTT.